A single sample gave rise to the 6 T cell receptor beta chains below, sequenced in a study of fetal regulatory T cell absence and autoimmunity. Libraries were prepared by immunoSEQ multiplex PCR; TCRdb keeps only in-frame clonotypes and omits some of them. The sample holds 95,000 to 100,000 clones, around 72% seen once. Sequencing was performed on pancreas tissue. These receptors were obtained from a male donor with IPEX syndrome.

The chain is built from TRBV4-1 and TRBJ2-7; 11 positions match TRBD2. CDR3 length: 16 amino acids. V lost 0 bases and J lost 3; bases outside the gene matches: 4. Germline CDR1 reads MGHRA; CDR2 reads YSYEKL. CDR3 in DNA: TGCGCCAGCAGCCAAGATCTAGCGGGGGGTCTCTACGAGCAGTACTTC. Translating gives CASSQDLAGGLYEQYF.

This clone was counted a single time. This chain links TRBV15 with TRBJ1-2; 7 bases are shared with TRBD1. CDR3 length: 14 amino acids. CDR1 and CDR2 from the germline V gene are LNHNV and YYDKDF (reference sequence). After removal of 0 bases from V and 3 bases from J, the junction contained 1 base not matched to a gene. The CDR3 is CATSRDQGDYGYTF. The CDR3 DNA follows: TGTGCCACCAGCAGAGATCAGGGGGACTATGGCTACACCTTC.

The chain is built from TRBV18 and TRBJ1-5; D unresolved. The CDR3 covers 14 residues. CDR1 is KGHSH and CDR2 is LQKENI in the germline V gene. Deletions cut 1 base from V and 4 bases from J, with 8 bases between. The CDR3 DNA is TGTGCCAGCTCACCACTCGGACCAAATCAGCCCCAGCATTTT. Translating gives CASSPLGPNQPQHF.

The chain has TRBV10-3 and TRBJ2-2; D is possibly TRBD1 or TRBD2 (5 bases each). Germline V lookup: CDR1 ENHRY, CDR2 SYGVKD. V dropped 7 bases and J dropped 1 base, with 10 bases sitting between them. The CDR3 totals 14 residues. The CDR3 sequence: CAITRGLNTGELFF. Here the CDR3 DNA reads TGTGCCATCACCCGGGGCTTGAACACCGGGGAGCTGTTTTTT.

This clone was seen a handful of times. The rearrangement joins TRBV19 to TRBJ2-7; 8 bases line up with TRBD1. CDR1 and CDR2 (germline): LNHDA, SQIVND (reference sequence). The CDR3 consists of 15 residues. V was clipped by 5 bases and J by 7 bases; unmatched bases: 13. The CDR3 here is CASSPRLRDRLEQYF. DNA for the CDR3: TGTGCCAGTAGTCCCCGACTCCGGGACAGGCTGGAGCAGTACTTC.

This clone was picked up one time. The chain is built from TRBV27 and TRBJ2-7, with a weak D call TRBD2 (5 bases). The V and J ends lost 3 bases and 7 bases respectively, with 16 bases between them. The germline V gene encodes CDR1 MNHEY and CDR2 SMNVEV (reference sequence). This CDR3 region has 14 residues. In nucleotides, the CDR3 is TGTGCCAGCAGTTTGCGCGGGCCGCGGAGGGAGCAGTACTTC. Translation gives CASSLRGPRREQYF.